Listed here are 24 T cell receptor beta chains from one sample, sequenced in a study of blood T cell repertoires in COVID-19. TCRdb's table, derived via immunoSEQ multiplex PCR, lists solely in-frame clones and lacks some. In the table there are around 150,000 clones, over 70% of which are singletons. The sample comprised peripheral blood. These receptors came from a man between 50 and 59 years old with active or convalescent COVID-19.

The rearrangement uses TRBV11-2 and TRBJ1-1; 7 bases are shared with TRBD1. V was clipped by 4 bases and J by 0 bases; unmatched bases: 11. Germline values: CDR1 SGHAT, CDR2 FQNNGV. There are 17 residues in the CDR3. The CDR3 coding sequence is TGTGCCAGCAGCTCCATGTGGGGACAGAGCATGAACACTGAAGCTTTCTTT. This encodes CASSSMWGQSMNTEAFF.

On this clone: Other DNA variants within this sample encode the same CDR3. V and J are TRBV19 and TRBJ2-7; 8 bases fit TRBD1. The CDR3 is 11 amino acids. V lost 10 bases, J lost 2 bases, and 1 base stayed unmatched. Germline-derived CDR1 and CDR2 are LNHDA and SQIVND (reference sequence). DNA of the CDR3: TGTGCCACACAGGGGGCCTACGAGCAGTACTTC. It translates to CATQGAYEQYF.

The chain joins TRBV6-1 to TRBJ2-3, with 9 bases that match TRBD2. Trimming cost V 3 bases and J 4 bases; bases outside gene matches: 5. Germline CDR1 MNHNS, CDR2 SASEGT. There are 15 residues in the CDR3. The CDR3 loop is CASSDWRGGSDTQYF. Here the CDR3 DNA reads TGTGCCAGCAGTGATTGGCGGGGGGGCTCAGATACGCAGTATTTT.

A word on this clone: This sample also contains other DNA sequences that code for the same CDR3. J is TRBJ2-1 and V is TRBV9; 8 bases match TRBD2. Germline CDR1 reads SGDLS; CDR2 reads YYNGEE. V shed 0 bases, J shed 1 base, and the junction held 0 bases outside the gene matches. CDR3 size: 15 residues. CDR3 sequence (DNA): TGTGCCAGCAGCGTAGCGGGAGGGTCCTACAATGAGCAGTTCTTC. Translated: CASSVAGGSYNEQFF.

The chain recombines TRBV5-1 with TRBJ2-7; 7 bases agree with TRBD2. Unmatched junction bases numbered 4, after V lost 4 bases and J lost 0 bases. Germline loops: CDR1 SGHRS, CDR2 YFSETQ. This CDR3 region has 14 residues. CDR3 sequence reads: CASSPGGSSYEQYF. The CDR3 DNA reads TGCGCCAGCAGCCCCGGGGGGTCCTCCTACGAGCAGTACTTC.

The chain couples TRBV7-3 to TRBJ1-1, with 7 bases aligning to TRBD1. The CDR3 is made up of 13 amino acids. Germline lookup yields CDR1 SGHTA and CDR2 FQGTGA. Trimming removed 5 bases from V and 4 bases from J; junction bases left unmatched: 4. In DNA, the CDR3 is TGTGCCAGCAGCCGTGACAGGGCCACTGAAGCTTTCTTT. Its translation: CASSRDRATEAFF.

V usage is TRBV27 and J usage is TRBJ2-1; 7 nucleotides match TRBD2. The CDR3 spans 15 residues. Per germline, CDR1 MNHEY and CDR2 SMNVEV (reference sequence). J gave up 0 bases and V 3 bases, and 2 bases lay outside the gene matches. The CDR3 coding sequence is TGTGCCAGCAGTTTGGAGCGGGGCTCCTACAATGAGCAGTTCTTC. Amino acids: CASSLERGSYNEQFF.

The chain couples TRBV19 to TRBJ2-3, with TRBD1 identical over 8 bases. The CDR3 has 14 residues. V lost 3 bases and J lost 8; bases outside the gene matches: 7. Germline V gene sequence: CDR1 LNHDA, CDR2 SQIVND (reference sequence). The CDR3 DNA sequence: TGTGCCAGTAGTATCAGGGGGCAGGGGCGTACGCAGTATTTT. This encodes CASSIRGQGRTQYF.

This chain uses TRBV18 with TRBJ2-5; 7 bases are shared with TRBD2. The CDR3 is made up of 14 amino acids. The trim removed 2 bases at V and 5 bases at J, leaving 5 bases unmatched. Germline V lookup: CDR1 KGHSH, CDR2 LQKENI. Written as DNA, the CDR3 is TGTGCCAGCTCACCAAACGCGGGAGTGGAGACCCAGTACTTC. This encodes CASSPNAGVETQYF.

The CDR3 DNA reads TGTGCCAGCAGTCCGTCGGTTGATACCTACGAGCAGTACTTC. This encodes CASSPSVDTYEQYF. The rearrangement joins TRBV27 to TRBJ2-7; D is ambiguous. With 5 bases removed from V and 2 bases from J, the gap between germline ends came to 13 bases. Germline CDR1 MNHEY, CDR2 SMNVEV (reference sequence). This CDR3 has 14 amino acids.

Concerning this clone: Other nucleotide sequences in the sample specify the same CDR3. The chain carries TRBV7-2 and TRBJ1-4, with TRBD1 matching over 8 bases. Germline CDR1 and CDR2: SGHTA and FQGNSA. The V and J ends lost 1 base and 0 bases, in that order; junction bases with no gene match: 1. CDR3 length: 16 amino acids. The CDR3: CASSLGRGPTNEKLFF. The CDR3, as DNA: TGTGCCAGCAGCTTAGGCAGGGGGCCAACTAATGAAAAACTGTTTTTT.

CDR3 region: CASSDEVAGIDNEQFF. As DNA, the CDR3 is TGTGCCAGCAGCGATGAGGTAGCGGGGATAGACAATGAGCAGTTCTTC. V usage is TRBV11-2 and J usage is TRBJ2-1, with TRBD2 matching 8 bases. This CDR3 has 16 residues. J was trimmed by 5 bases and V by 5 bases; bases with no gene match: 11. CDR1 is SGHAT and CDR2 is FQNNGV in the germline V gene. Full variable domain (rest looked up from reference TRBV11-2 and TRBJ2-1): EAGVAQSPRYKIIEKRQSVAFWCNPISGHATLYWYQQILGQGPKLLIQFQNNGVVDDSQLPKDRFSAERLKGVDSTLKIQPAKLEDSAVYLCASSDEVAGIDNEQFFGPGTRLTVL.

V usage is TRBV24-1 and J usage is TRBJ2-3; no definite D call. CDR1 KGHDR and CDR2 SFDVKD come from the germline V gene. The CDR3 length is 16 residues. The V end was cut by 0 bases, the J end by 2 bases, with 11 bases between. CDR3 bases: TGTGCCACCAGTGATTTGGCAGGTTCCGACACAGATACGCAGTATTTT. It encodes CATSDLAGSDTDTQYF.

The chain couples TRBV5-8 to TRBJ2-2; 8 bases map to TRBD2. Germline lookup yields CDR1 SGHTS and CDR2 YDEGEE. The CDR3 loop spans 15 amino acids. Unmatched junction bases numbered 5, after V lost 3 bases and J lost 4 bases. In DNA, the CDR3 is TGTGCCAGCAGCTCCGGGACTAGGGGCACCGGGGAGCTGTTTTTT. This encodes CASSSGTRGTGELFF.

This rearrangement joins TRBV7-3 to TRBJ2-7, with unresolved D. The CDR3 consists of 13 residues. V lost 1 base and J lost 2, with 6 bases in between. The germline gives CDR1 SGHTA, CDR2 FQGTGA. In DNA form, the CDR3 reads TGTGCCAGCAGCTTAAGTAGTACCTACGAGCAGTACTTC. Translation: CASSLSSTYEQYF.

V is TRBV28 and J is TRBJ2-1; the D gene is possibly TRBD2 (6 bases). CDR3 length equals 16 residues. V was clipped by 2 bases and J by 4 bases, with 15 bases between them. From germline, CDR1 is MDHEN and CDR2 SYDVKM. CDR3 residues: CASSLIGIGSYNEQFF. For the CDR3, the DNA is TGTGCCAGCAGTTTAATAGGGATCGGGAGTTACAATGAGCAGTTCTTC.

The chain carries TRBV19 and TRBJ2-1; 8 bases are a match to TRBD2. The CDR3 sequence is 15 residues long. After removal of 4 bases from V and 2 bases from J, the junction contained 4 bases not matched to a gene. Germline loops: CDR1 LNHDA, CDR2 SQIVND (reference sequence). The CDR3 loop is CASSRTSGPYNEQFF. Here the CDR3 DNA reads TGTGCCAGTAGTAGAACTAGCGGTCCCTACAATGAGCAGTTCTTC.

The chain combines TRBV7-9 with TRBJ1-5; D might be TRBD1 (6 bases). V gave up 1 base and J gave up 8 bases, with 6 bases separating them. The germline V gene encodes CDR1 SEHNR and CDR2 FQNEAQ (reference sequence). CDR3 size: 12 residues. The CDR3: CASSLEGEPQHF. The CDR3 bases are TGTGCCAGCAGCTTAGAGGGGGAGCCCCAGCATTTT.

This clone was seen more than once but under ten times. This chain uses TRBV19 with TRBJ1-5; D is unresolved. Germline V gene lookup returns CDR1 LNHDA and CDR2 SQIVND (reference sequence). CDR3 size: 15 residues. Trimming stripped 3 bases from V and 3 bases from J, with 12 bases between. The CDR3 nucleotides are TGTGCCAGTAGTATTTCAACGGGTAACAATCAGCCCCAGCATTTT. Its protein is CASSISTGNNQPQHF.

The chain is built from TRBV7-2 and TRBJ2-3; 8 bases match TRBD1. Germline assignment: CDR1 SGHTA and CDR2 FQGNSA. This CDR3 comprises 13 residues. V lost 5 bases, J lost 4 bases, and 2 bases stayed unmatched. CDR3 nucleotides: TGTGCCAGCAGCCTACAGGGGGCAGATACGCAGTATTTT. Residues: CASSLQGADTQYF. Using reference TRBV7-2 and TRBJ2-3 for the parts outside the CDR3, the full variable domain is GAGVSQSPSNKVTEKGKDVELRCDPISGHTALYWYRQSLGQGLEFLIYFQGNSAPDKSGLPSDRFSAERTGGSVSTLTIQRTQQEDSAVYLCASSLQGADTQYFGPGTRLTVL.

The chain carries TRBV28 and TRBJ1-2; 9 nucleotides align to TRBD1. Looked up from germline, CDR1 is MDHEN and CDR2 is SYDVKM. This CDR3 has 17 residues. J gave up 0 bases and V 5 bases, and 10 bases lay outside the gene matches. The CDR3 sequence is CASSASTGGGANYGYTF. The CDR3 nucleotides read TGTGCCAGCAGTGCCTCGACAGGGGGTGGCGCTAACTATGGCTACACCTTC.

The count of this clone is one. The chain combines TRBV19 with TRBJ2-3, with TRBD2 matching over 14 bases. With 4 bases clipped from V and 6 bases from J, the junction kept 6 bases outside the gene matches. This CDR3 has 16 residues. The V gene's germline CDR1 is LNHDA and CDR2 SQIVND (reference sequence). CDR3 protein: CASSTGTSGRYDTQYF. CDR3 coding DNA: TGTGCCAGTAGTACAGGGACTAGCGGGAGATACGATACGCAGTATTTT.

The table lists this clone with a few counts. The chain carries TRBV5-8 and TRBJ2-2; the D is unclear. Germline lookup yields CDR1 SGHTS and CDR2 YDEGEE. V was pared by 2 bases and J by 4 bases, with 15 bases between. CDR3 size: 16 residues. The CDR3 sequence is CASSLAGFGFTGELFF. For the CDR3, the DNA is TGTGCCAGCAGCTTAGCAGGATTTGGGTTCACCGGGGAGCTGTTTTTT.

CDR3 nucleotides: TGTGCCAGCAGTTACAACAGCTTGAGCTCCTACGAGCAGTACTTC. It specifies CASSYNSLSSYEQYF. V gene TRBV6-5 combines with J gene TRBJ2-7; no reliable D call. This CDR3 contains 15 residues. CDR1 and CDR2 (germline): MNHEY, SVGAGI. V shed 2 bases and J shed 0 bases, with 11 bases lying between them.